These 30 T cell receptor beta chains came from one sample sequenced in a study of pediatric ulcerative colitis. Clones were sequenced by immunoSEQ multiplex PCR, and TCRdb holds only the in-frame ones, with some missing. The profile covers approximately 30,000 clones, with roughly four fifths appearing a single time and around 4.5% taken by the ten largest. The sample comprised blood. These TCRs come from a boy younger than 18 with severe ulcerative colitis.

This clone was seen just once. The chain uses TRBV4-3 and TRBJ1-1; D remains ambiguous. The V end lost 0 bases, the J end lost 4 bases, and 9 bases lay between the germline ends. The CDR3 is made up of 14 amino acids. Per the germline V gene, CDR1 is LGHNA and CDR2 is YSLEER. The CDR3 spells CASSQDRTGTEAFF. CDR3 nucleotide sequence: TGCGCCAGCAGCCAAGATAGAACGGGCACTGAAGCTTTCTTT.

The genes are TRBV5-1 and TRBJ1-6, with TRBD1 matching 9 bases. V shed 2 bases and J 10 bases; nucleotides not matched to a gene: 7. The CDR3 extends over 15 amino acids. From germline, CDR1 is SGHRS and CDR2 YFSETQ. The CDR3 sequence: CASSFPDRGRSPLHF. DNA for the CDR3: TGCGCCAGCAGCTTTCCGGACAGGGGCCGATCACCCCTCCACTTT.

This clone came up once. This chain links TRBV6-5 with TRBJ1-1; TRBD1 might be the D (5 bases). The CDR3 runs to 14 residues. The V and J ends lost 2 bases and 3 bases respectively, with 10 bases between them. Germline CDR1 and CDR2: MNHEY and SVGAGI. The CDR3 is CASSYRGFDTEAFF. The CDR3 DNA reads TGTGCCAGCAGTTACAGGGGATTCGACACTGAAGCTTTCTTT.

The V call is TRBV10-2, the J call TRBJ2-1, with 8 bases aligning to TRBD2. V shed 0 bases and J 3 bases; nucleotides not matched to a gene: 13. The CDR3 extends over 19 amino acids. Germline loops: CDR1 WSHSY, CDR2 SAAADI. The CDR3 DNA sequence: TGCGCCAGCAGTGAGTCGGCGCGAAGTGCGGGGGGACGCTACAATGAGCAGTTCTTC. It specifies CASSESARSAGGRYNEQFF.

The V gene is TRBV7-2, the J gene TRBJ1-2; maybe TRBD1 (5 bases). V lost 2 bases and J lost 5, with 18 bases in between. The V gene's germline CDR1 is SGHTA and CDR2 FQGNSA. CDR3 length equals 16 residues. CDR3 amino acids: CASSLSREGLTYGYTF. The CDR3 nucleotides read TGTGCCAGCAGCTTATCTCGGGAGGGGCTTACGTATGGCTACACCTTC.

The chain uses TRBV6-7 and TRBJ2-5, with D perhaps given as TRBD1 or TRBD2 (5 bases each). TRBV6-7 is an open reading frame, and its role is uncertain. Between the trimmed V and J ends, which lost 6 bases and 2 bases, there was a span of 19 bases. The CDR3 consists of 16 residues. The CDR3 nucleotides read TGTGCCAGCAGGGGACCCAGCGCCTCGGCACAAGAGACCCAGTACTTC. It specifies CASRGPSASAQETQYF.

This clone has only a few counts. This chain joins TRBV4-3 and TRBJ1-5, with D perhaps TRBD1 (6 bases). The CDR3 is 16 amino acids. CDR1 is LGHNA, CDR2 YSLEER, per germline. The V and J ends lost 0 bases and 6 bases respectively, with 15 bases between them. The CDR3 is CASSQDGGAVGQPQHF. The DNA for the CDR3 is TGCGCCAGCAGCCAAGATGGGGGCGCCGTAGGTCAGCCCCAGCATTTT.

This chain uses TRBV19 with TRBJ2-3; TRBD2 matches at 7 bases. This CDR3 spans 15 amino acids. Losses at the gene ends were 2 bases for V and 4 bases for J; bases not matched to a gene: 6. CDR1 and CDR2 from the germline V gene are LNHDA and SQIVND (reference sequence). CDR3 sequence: CASSITGGFPDTQYF. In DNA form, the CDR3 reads TGTGCCAGTAGTATAACGGGGGGATTTCCAGATACGCAGTATTTT.

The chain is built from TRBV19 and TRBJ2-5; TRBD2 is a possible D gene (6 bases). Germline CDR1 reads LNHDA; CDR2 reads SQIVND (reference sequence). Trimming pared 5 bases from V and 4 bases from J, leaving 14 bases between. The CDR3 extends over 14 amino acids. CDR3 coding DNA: TGTGCCAGTAGTTTCGGCGGGAAGGTAGAGACCCAGTACTTC. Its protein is CASSFGGKVETQYF.

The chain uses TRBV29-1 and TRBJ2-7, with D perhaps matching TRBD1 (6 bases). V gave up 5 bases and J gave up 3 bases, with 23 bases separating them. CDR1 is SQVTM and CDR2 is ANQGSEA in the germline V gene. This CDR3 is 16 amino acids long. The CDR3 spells CSVLDSTGGLGYEQYF. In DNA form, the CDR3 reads TGCAGCGTTTTGGACTCGACAGGTGGGCTAGGCTACGAGCAGTACTTC.

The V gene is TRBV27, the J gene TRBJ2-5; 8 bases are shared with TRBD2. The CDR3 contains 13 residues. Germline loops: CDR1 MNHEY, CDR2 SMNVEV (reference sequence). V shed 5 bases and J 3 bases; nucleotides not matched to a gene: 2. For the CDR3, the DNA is TGTGCCAGCAGTCTTAGCGGGGAAGAGACCCAGTACTTC. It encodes CASSLSGEETQYF.

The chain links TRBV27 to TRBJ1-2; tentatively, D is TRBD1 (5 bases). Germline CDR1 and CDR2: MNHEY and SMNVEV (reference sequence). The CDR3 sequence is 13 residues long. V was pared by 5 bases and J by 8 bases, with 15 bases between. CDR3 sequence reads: CASSPRGGYGYTF. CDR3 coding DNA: TGTGCCAGCAGTCCGAGGGGCGGTTACGGCTACACCTTC.

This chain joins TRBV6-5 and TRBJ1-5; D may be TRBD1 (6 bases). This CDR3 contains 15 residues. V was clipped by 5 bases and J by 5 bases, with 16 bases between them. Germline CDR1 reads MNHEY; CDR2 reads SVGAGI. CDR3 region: CASSKHQGSYQPQHF. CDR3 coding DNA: TGTGCCAGCAGTAAGCACCAGGGGAGCTATCAGCCCCAGCATTTT.

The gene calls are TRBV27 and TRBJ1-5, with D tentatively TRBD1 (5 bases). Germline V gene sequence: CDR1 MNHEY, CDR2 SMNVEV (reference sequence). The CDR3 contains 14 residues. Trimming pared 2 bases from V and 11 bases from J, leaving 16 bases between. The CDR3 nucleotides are TGTGCCAGCAGTTTACTCAGGGCCCCACAGTCCCAGCATTTT. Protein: CASSLLRAPQSQHF.

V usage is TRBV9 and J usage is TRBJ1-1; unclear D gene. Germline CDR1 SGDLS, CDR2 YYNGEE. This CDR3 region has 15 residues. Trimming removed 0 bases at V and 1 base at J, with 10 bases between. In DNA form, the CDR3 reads TGTGCCAGCAGCGTAGACCCGGGCCGGAACACTGAAGCTTTCTTT. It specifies CASSVDPGRNTEAFF. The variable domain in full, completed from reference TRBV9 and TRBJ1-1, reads DSGVTQTPKHLITATGQRVTLRCSPRSGDLSVYWYQQSLDQGLQFLIQYYNGEERAKGNILERFSAQQFPDLHSELNLSSLELGDSALYFCASSVDPGRNTEAFFGQGTRLTVV.

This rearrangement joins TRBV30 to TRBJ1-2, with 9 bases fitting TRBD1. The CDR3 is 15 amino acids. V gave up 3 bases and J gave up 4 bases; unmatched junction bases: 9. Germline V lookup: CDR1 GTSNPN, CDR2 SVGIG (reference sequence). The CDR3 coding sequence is TGTGCCTGGAGAGACGCGACAGGGGGGAGCTATGGCTACACCTTC. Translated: CAWRDATGGSYGYTF.

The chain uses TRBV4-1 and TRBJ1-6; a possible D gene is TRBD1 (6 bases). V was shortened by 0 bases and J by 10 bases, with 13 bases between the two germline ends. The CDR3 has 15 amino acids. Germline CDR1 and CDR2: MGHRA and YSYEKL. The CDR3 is CASSQEPGAWSPLHF. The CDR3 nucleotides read TGCGCCAGCAGCCAAGAACCAGGGGCATGGTCACCCCTCCACTTT.

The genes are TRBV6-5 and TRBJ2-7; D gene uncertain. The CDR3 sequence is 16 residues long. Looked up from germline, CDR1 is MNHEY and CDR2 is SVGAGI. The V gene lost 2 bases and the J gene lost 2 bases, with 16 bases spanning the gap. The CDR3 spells CASSYPGGTKPYEQYF. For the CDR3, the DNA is TGTGCCAGCAGTTACCCTGGCGGTACGAAACCCTACGAGCAGTACTTC.

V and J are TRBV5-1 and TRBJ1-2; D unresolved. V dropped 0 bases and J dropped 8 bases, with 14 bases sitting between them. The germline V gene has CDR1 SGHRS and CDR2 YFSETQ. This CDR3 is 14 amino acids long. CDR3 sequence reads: CASSLAALGVGYTF. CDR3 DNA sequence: TGCGCCAGCAGCTTGGCCGCCCTCGGGGTAGGCTACACCTTC.

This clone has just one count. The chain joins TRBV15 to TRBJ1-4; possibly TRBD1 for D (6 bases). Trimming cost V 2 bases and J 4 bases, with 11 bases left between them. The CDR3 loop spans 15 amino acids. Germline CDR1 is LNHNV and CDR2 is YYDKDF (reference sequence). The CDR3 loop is CATSRHRQVNEKLFF. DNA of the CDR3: TGTGCCACCAGCAGACACCGACAGGTTAATGAAAAACTGTTTTTT.

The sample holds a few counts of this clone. This chain's CDR3 is CASSQDIASSGGAKNIQYF. CDR3 in DNA: TGCGCCAGCAGCCAAGATATTGCTTCTAGCGGGGGGGCCAAAAACATTCAGTACTTC. The chain recombines TRBV4-1 with TRBJ2-4, with TRBD2 identical over 11 bases. The CDR3 runs to 19 residues. Germline assignment: CDR1 MGHRA and CDR2 YSYEKL. V lost 0 bases to trimming and J lost 1 base; unmatched junction nucleotides: 8.

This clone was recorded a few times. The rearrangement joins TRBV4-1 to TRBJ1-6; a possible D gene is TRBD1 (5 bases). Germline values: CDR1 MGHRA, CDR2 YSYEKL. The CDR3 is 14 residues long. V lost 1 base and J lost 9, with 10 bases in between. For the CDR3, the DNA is TGCGCCAGCAGCCAAGGGGGGGGAATTTCACCCCTCCACTTT. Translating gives CASSQGGGISPLHF.

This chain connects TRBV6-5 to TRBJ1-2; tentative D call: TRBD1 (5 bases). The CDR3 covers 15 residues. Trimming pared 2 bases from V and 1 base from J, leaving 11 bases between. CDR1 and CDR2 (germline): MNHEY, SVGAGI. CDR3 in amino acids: CASSYSAGDNYGYTF. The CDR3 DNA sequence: TGTGCCAGCAGTTACAGTGCGGGGGATAACTATGGCTACACCTTC.

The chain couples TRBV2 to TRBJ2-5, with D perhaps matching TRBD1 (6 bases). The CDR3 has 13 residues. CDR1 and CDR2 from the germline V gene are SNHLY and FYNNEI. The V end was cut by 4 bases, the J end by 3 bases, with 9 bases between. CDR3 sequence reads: CASSGNREETQYF. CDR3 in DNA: TGTGCCAGCAGTGGAAACAGGGAAGAGACCCAGTACTTC. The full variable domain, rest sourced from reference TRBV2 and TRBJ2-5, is EPEVTQTPSHQVTQMGQEVILRCVPISNHLYFYWYRQILGQKVEFLVSFYNNEISEKSEIFDDQFSVERPDGSNFTLKIRSTKLEDSAMYFCASSGNREETQYFGPGTRLLVL.

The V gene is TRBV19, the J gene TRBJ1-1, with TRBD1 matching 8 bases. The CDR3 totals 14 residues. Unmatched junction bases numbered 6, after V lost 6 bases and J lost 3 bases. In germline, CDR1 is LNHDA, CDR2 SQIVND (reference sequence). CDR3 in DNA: TGTGCCAGTAGCCCCGGGACAGGATACACTGAAGCTTTCTTT. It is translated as CASSPGTGYTEAFF.

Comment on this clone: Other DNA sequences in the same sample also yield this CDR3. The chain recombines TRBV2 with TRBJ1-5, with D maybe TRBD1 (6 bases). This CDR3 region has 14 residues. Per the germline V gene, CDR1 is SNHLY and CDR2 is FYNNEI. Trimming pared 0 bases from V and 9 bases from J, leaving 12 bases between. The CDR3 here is CASSEARGGGPQHF. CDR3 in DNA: TGTGCCAGCAGTGAAGCGCGGGGAGGGGGGCCCCAGCATTTT.

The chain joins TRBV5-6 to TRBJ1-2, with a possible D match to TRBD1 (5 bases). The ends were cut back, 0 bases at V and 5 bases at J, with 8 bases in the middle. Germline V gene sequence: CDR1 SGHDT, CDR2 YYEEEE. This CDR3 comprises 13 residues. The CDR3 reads CASSLAGPYGYTF. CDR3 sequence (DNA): TGTGCCAGCAGCTTGGCAGGGCCGTATGGCTACACCTTC.

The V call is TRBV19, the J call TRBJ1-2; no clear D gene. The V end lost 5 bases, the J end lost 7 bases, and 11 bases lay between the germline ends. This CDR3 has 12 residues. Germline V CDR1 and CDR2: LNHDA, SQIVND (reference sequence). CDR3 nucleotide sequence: TGTGCCAGTAGTTTCATATCGGGTGGCTACACCTTC. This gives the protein CASSFISGGYTF.

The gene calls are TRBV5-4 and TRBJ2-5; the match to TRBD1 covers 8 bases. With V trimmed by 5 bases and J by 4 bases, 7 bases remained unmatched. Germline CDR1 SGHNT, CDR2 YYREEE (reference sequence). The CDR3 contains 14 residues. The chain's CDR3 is CASSPTGGRETQYF. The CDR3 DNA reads TGTGCCAGCAGTCCTACAGGGGGGAGAGAGACCCAGTACTTC.

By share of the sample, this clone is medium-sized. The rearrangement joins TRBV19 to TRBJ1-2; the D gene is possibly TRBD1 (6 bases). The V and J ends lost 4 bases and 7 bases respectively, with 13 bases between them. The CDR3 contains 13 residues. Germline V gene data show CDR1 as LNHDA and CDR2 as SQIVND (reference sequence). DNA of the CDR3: TGTGCCAGTAGTAAAGTACAGGGCGCTGGCTACACCTTC. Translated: CASSKVQGAGYTF.